This T cell receptor (beta chain) was sequenced for a study of T cells after yellow fever vaccination. General study results and limits: The CD4 and CD8 compartments had a small share of their clonotypes in common.

Germline V CDR1 and CDR2: KGHSH, LQKENI. The ends were cut back, 1 base at V and 8 bases at J, with 15 bases in the middle. The CDR3 contains 15 residues. UMIs and a universal primer site were added when TCR cDNA was made by 5'RACE template switching. MiXCR, run by TCRdb on the 5' RACE reads, gives a single entry per CDR3 protein. The sample gives 100,000 to 150,000 distinct CDR3 sequences, more than 6% of which show up once; around 2.5% is in the top ten. This clonotype was seen at least ten times. The antigen remains unidentified. The rearrangement joins TRBV18 to TRBJ2-1; a weak D match, TRBD1 (5 bases). The material was CD4+ T cells sorted from PBMCs, obtained around 10 days after the first yellow fever vaccination. This receptor was obtained from a young man who received the YFV17D yellow fever vaccine. Here the CDR3 DNA reads TGTGCCAGCTCACCACAGGCAGGGTTTTACGATGAGCAGTTCTTC. It encodes CASSPQAGFYDEQFF.